Listed below are T cell receptor beta chains from one sample, sequenced in a study of CD8 T cells in ankylosing spondylitis. MiXCR was run by TCRdb on the 5' RACE reads, yielding one entry per CDR3 protein. The sample lists some 150,000 distinct CDR3 sequences; 11% were seen once. Sequenced input: blood, either unsorted or a sorted T cell fraction (not recorded which). All receptors derive from a female donor with ankylosing spondylitis or in good health (not recorded which). Both conserved end residues are part of each CDR3. The D gene is left open where the match is weak. Not all rows give a size; the values are once, few, many and, for expanded clones, a class.

D	size	V	length	J	DNA	CDR3
NA	many	TRBV3-1	14	TRBJ2-1	TGTGCCAGCAGCCAACGATCGGGGGGCCCTGAGCAGTTCTTC	CASSQRSGGPEQFF
TRBD1	many	TRBV24-1	15	TRBJ2-1	TGTGCCACCAGTGATTTGGTCAGGGGGCGCGGTGAGCAGTTCTTC	CATSDLVRGRGEQFF
TRBD2	many	TRBV12-3/TRBV12-4	15	TRBJ2-7	TGTGCCAGCAGTTTGACTAGCGGGGGAGTCTACGAGCAGTACTTC	CASSLTSGGVYEQYF
TRBD2	few	TRBV10-2	14	TRBJ2-1	TGCGCCAGCAGTTTGCGGGAGGCTTACAATGAGCAGTTCTTC	CASSLREAYNEQFF
TRBD2	few	TRBV3-1	15	TRBJ2-3	TGTGCCAGCAGCCCTCGGACTAGCGGGACAGATACGCAGTATTTT	CASSPRTSGTDTQYF
TRBD2	many	TRBV24-1	14	TRBJ2-7	TGTGCCACCAGTGCAAGCGGGGGAGGCTACGAGCAGTACTTC	CATSASGGGYEQYF
NA	many	TRBV20-1	13	TRBJ1-3	TGCAGTGCTAGATGGGGGCCTGGAAACACCATATATTTT	CSARWGPGNTIYF
NA	many	TRBV4-1	10	TRBJ2-3	TGCGCCGCCGACCGGGGGACGCAGTATTTT	CAADRGTQYF
TRBD1	few	TRBV7-9	16	TRBJ2-6	TGTGCCAGCAACGTACAGGGGGCGAATGGGGCCAACGTCCTGACTTTC	CASNVQGANGANVLTF
NA	many	TRBV7-7	14	TRBJ2-1	TGTGCCAGCAGCTTTTTGGCAGGGTGGAATGAGCAGTTCTTC	CASSFLAGWNEQFF
NA	many	TRBV5-5	13	TRBJ1-1	TGTGCCAGCAGCCTACAAGGAGAAACTGAAGCTTTCTTT	CASSLQGETEAFF
NA	NA	TRBV7-2	11	TRBJ2-7	TGTGCCAGCAGCGAAGACTACGAGCAGTACTTC	CASSEDYEQYF
NA	many	TRBV20-1	13	TRBJ1-1	TGCAGTGCTGGGGGGCTCGGGGTTACTGAAGCTTTCTTT	CSAGGLGVTEAFF
NA	many	TRBV20-1	15	TRBJ1-1	TGCAGTGCTAGAATAGGAGTCGGAGGGGGCACTGAAGCTTTCTTT	CSARIGVGGGTEAFF
NA	many	TRBV19	15	TRBJ2-3	TGTGCCACCTCCCCCGGACAGTATGGCACAGATACGCAGTATTTT	CATSPGQYGTDTQYF
NA	many	TRBV20-1	15	TRBJ2-1	TGCAGTGCTGTTAGCCGCCGTCTCTCCTACAATGAGCAGTTCTTC	CSAVSRRLSYNEQFF
NA	many	TRBV7-2	14	TRBJ2-5	TGTGCCAGCAGCTTGTCCCAGGCCCTTGAGACCCAGTACTTC	CASSLSQALETQYF
NA	few	TRBV30	14	TRBJ1-1	TGTGCCTGGAGTGTCCGGACGGGGTACACTGAAGCTTTCTTT	CAWSVRTGYTEAFF
NA	few	TRBV7-6	14	TRBJ1-4	TGTGCCAGCAGCTCCGACAGATCCTATGAAAAACTGTTTTTT	CASSSDRSYEKLFF
NA	many	TRBV18	16	TRBJ1-6	TGTGCCAGCTCACCACCGCATGGGTCGGGTAATTCACCCCTCCACTTT	CASSPPHGSGNSPLHF
NA	many	TRBV10-3	14	TRBJ2-5	TGTGCCATCAGTGGGTCAGGGGCCTTGGAGACCCAGTACTTC	CAISGSGALETQYF
TRBD2	many	TRBV20-1	17	TRBJ2-1	TGCAGTGCTAGAAACCCGGGACTAGCGAGATCCTACAATGAGCAGTTCTTC	CSARNPGLARSYNEQFF
TRBD1	many	TRBV12-3/TRBV12-4	14	TRBJ1-2	TGTGCCAGCAGTCCCAGGACAGGGAACTATGGCTACACCTTC	CASSPRTGNYGYTF
NA	many	TRBV20-1	12	TRBJ1-5	TGCAGTGCTAGAGTTGGAGGGCAGCCCCAGCATTTT	CSARVGGQPQHF
NA	many	TRBV2	11	TRBJ2-3	TGTGCCAGCAGGAGACTAGGGCCGCAGTATTTT	CASRRLGPQYF
NA	many	TRBV12-3/TRBV12-4	13	TRBJ1-5	TGTGCCAGCAGTCCGGGTAGCAATCAGCCCCAGCATTTT	CASSPGSNQPQHF
NA	NA	TRBV12-3/TRBV12-4	13	TRBJ1-2	TGTGTCAGCAGCCCTGACAGAGTTTATGGCTACACCTTC	CVSSPDRVYGYTF
TRBD2	many	TRBV5-1	14	TRBJ2-3	TGCGCCAGCAGCACTAGCGGAGAGGCAGATACGCAGTATTTT	CASSTSGEADTQYF
NA	many	TRBV12-3/TRBV12-4	17	TRBJ1-3	TGTGCCAGCACCCTATCATATGTGCCGGAACGCGGAAACACCATATATTTT	CASTLSYVPERGNTIYF
TRBD2	few	TRBV4-2	16	TRBJ2-2	TGTGCCAGCAGCCCGGGCCTCCGACTAGCCCCCGGGGAGCTGTTTTTT	CASSPGLRLAPGELFF
NA	many	TRBV7-6	16	TRBJ2-1	TGTGCCAGCAGCTTAGTGGCGAGCGGTTCCTACAATGAGCAGTTCTTC	CASSLVASGSYNEQFF
TRBD2	NA	TRBV29-1	12	TRBJ2-1	TGCAGCGTTGAAGGGGGGGGAATTGAGCAGTTCTTC	CSVEGGGIEQFF
NA	many	TRBV11-2	15	TRBJ2-2	TGTGCCAGCAGCTTCGAAGGGCTTTCCACCGGGGAGCTGTTTTTT	CASSFEGLSTGELFF
NA	once	TRBV9	13	TRBJ1-5	TGTGCCAGCTCTCTAGCGGCCGGAGATACGCAGCATTTT	CASSLAAGDTQHF
NA	NA	TRBV3-1	15	TRBJ2-1	TGTGCCAGCAGCCAAGAGGGGGGGCCCTACAATGAGCAGTTCTTC	CASSQEGGPYNEQFF
TRBD1	many	TRBV7-9	16	TRBJ2-7	TGTGCCAGCAGCTCCCACGACAGGGCCCTTGCTTACGAGCAGTACTTC	CASSSHDRALAYEQYF
NA	NA	TRBV6-5	14	TRBJ2-7	TGTGCCAGCAGTTACTCGATTCGGACCTACGAGCAGTACTTC	CASSYSIRTYEQYF
NA	many	TRBV28	15	TRBJ1-6	TGTGCCAGCGACGTCTTGGGGGGTGGAGGTTCACCCCTCCACTTT	CASDVLGGGGSPLHF
NA	many	TRBV19	15	TRBJ1-6	TGTGCCAGTACATTCCGTAGTCGGTCCAATTCACCCCTCCACTTT	CASTFRSRSNSPLHF
TRBD2	many	TRBV5-1	15	TRBJ2-1	TGCGCCAGCAGCTTGGGACTAGCGGAGCATGGTGAGCAGTTCTTC	CASSLGLAEHGEQFF
TRBD2	NA	TRBV11-2	19	TRBJ2-7	TGTGCCAGCAGCTTCCTCGGAGCAGGATTAGCGGGAGGATACTACGAGCAGTACTTC	CASSFLGAGLAGGYYEQYF
NA	many	TRBV29-1	16	TRBJ1-5	TGCAGCTATTACTCTGGCAGGGGAAATAGCAATCAGCCCCAGCATTTT	CSYYSGRGNSNQPQHF
NA	few	TRBV10-2	13	TRBJ1-1	TGCGCCAGCAGTGAGCGGTGGCCCCCTGAAGCTTTCTTT	CASSERWPPEAFF
NA	many	TRBV24-1	9	TRBJ1-5	TGTGCAGCAGGTCAGCCCCAGCATTTT	CAAGQPQHF
TRBD2	many	TRBV20-1	14	TRBJ2-2	TGCAGTGCTGGACTAGGAAAGAACACCGGGGAGCTGTTTTTT	CSAGLGKNTGELFF